This T cell receptor (beta chain) comes out of a study of early T cells in non-severe SARS-CoV-2 infection. Study in general: Whole-blood bulk RNA, unsorted, was sequenced, and chains were unpaired.

In its sample, this clonotype was seen many times. Its target is not known. Study-wide results and caveats: Missing private and CD4 specificities, VDJdb matching favored anti-spike CD8 responses.

Molecules of cDNA were individually given unique molecular identifiers that were attached to them. TCRdb recomputed calls from the 5' RACE reads with MiXCR, one row per CDR3 protein. Among about 30,000 distinct CDR3 sequences listed, 3.9% were seen once. Germline CDR1 and CDR2: DFQATT and SNEGSKA (reference sequence). With 6 bases clipped from V and 1 base from J, the junction kept 11 bases outside the gene matches. The CDR3 length is 16 residues. This receptor was obtained from an adult who was a healthcare worker with PCR-confirmed SARS-CoV-2 infection or an uninfected control (not recorded which). The material sequenced was whole blood. The chain links TRBV20-1 to TRBJ2-3; 9 positions match TRBD2. CDR3 sequence: CSAISGSGWGTDTQYF. CDR3 bases: TGCAGTGCCATTAGCGGGAGTGGGTGGGGCACAGATACGCAGTATTTT.